The rows below give T cell receptor beta chains drawn from one sample of a study of blood T cell repertoires in COVID-19. Generated by immunoSEQ multiplex PCR, the TCRdb table keeps only in-frame clones and is missing some. The repertoire holds under 250,000 clones, with roughly 83% as singletons. Sequencing was done on a sample of peripheral blood. These receptors all stem from a man aged 35 to 55 with acute or convalescent COVID-19. CDR3s include the opening cysteine and the closing phenylalanine or tryptophan.

TRBJ1-4	TRBV6-5	CASSYRQGVGEKLFF
TRBJ2-4	TRBV30	CAWSVPELAKNIQYF
TRBJ2-7	TRBV4-3	CASSQDLQYEQYF
TRBJ1-2	TRBV7-9	CASSPEVYGYTF
TRBJ1-1	TRBV5-1	CASSSLDRMHTEAFF
TRBJ2-5	TRBV7-2	CASSLTSGRARETQYF
TRBJ1-6	TRBV9	CASSVGAGKGSPLHF
TRBJ2-7	TRBV19	CASSMLGQGPYEQYF
TRBJ2-3	TRBV5-5	CATLSGERTDTQYF
TRBJ1-4	TRBV2	CASSPRQTNEKLFF
TRBJ1-3	TRBV18	CASSPSGGDTGNTIYF
TRBJ1-3	TRBV18	CASSITTRQGNTGNTIYF
TRBJ2-5	TRBV12-3/TRBV12-4	CASSFLAETQYF
TRBJ2-6	TRBV28	CASSPAPGVTGANVLTF
TRBJ1-5	TRBV30	CAWAGQADQPQHF
TRBJ1-4	TRBV5-4	CASSTTGGFEKLFF
TRBJ2-4	TRBV6-5	CASCRQGTENIQYF
TRBJ2-7	TRBV5-3	CARSLGTGIYEQYF
TRBJ1-4	TRBV6-6	CASSLQGAVGEKLFF
TRBJ1-1	TRBV7-9	CASSISGGLLANTEAFF
TRBJ2-1	TRBV11-2	CASSLDRGSFNEQFF
TRBJ1-5	TRBV19	CASSDRGLGNQPQHF
TRBJ2-1	TRBV7-3	CASSLNDPQGYNEQFF
TRBJ2-1	TRBV12-3/TRBV12-4	CASTRTGPGEQFF
TRBJ1-1	TRBV11-2	CASSPHEGMNTEAFF
TRBJ2-2	TRBV10-3	CAISDLGTTNTGELFF
TRBJ2-2	TRBV2	CASSLRQANTGELFF
TRBJ1-5	TRBV19	CASSLRRSANNQPQHF
TRBJ2-5	TRBV18	CASSPGSGQETQYF
TRBJ1-1	TRBV29-1	CSVEVRTGVTEAFF
TRBJ2-7	TRBV10-1	CASSPSGSPHEQYF
TRBJ2-1	TRBV7-2	CASSFTLAGHNEQFF
TRBJ1-2	TRBV27	CASTQRAGQNYGYTF
TRBJ1-4	TRBV3-1/TRBV3-2	CASRVQGFGEKLFF
TRBJ2-7	TRBV7-9	CASRSGRNYEQYF
TRBJ1-1	TRBV5-1	CASSSTPNTEAFF
TRBJ2-3	TRBV11-2	CASSWTSGRADTQYF
TRBJ2-3	TRBV19	CASSTWSRPPQYF
TRBJ1-4	TRBV2	CASTRDRHNEKLFF
TRBJ2-7	TRBV2	CASSVTGQGSSYEQYF
TRBJ2-2	TRBV7-2	CASSRLAGITGELFF
TRBJ1-4	TRBV5-4	CASSLTLGTVNEKLFF
TRBJ2-5	TRBV21-1	CASSKSYRGQFVEETQYF
TRBJ1-5	TRBV6-1	CASSGLLVTGQNQPQHF
TRBJ2-7	TRBV29-1	CSVGTDSYEQYF
TRBJ1-6	TRBV6-5	CASRDLANSPLHF
TRBJ2-2	TRBV18	CASSRSAGEGTGELFF
TRBJ2-3	TRBV12-3/TRBV12-4	CASSLLAIEQQYF